The TCR beta chain described here comes from a study of cytomegalovirus exposure and HLA in healthy donors. About the research overall: The approximately 120 validation repertoires were reported in a later analysis to have been generated on the same platform as the roughly 700 first-cohort repertoires.

Between the trimmed V and J ends, which lost 7 bases and 6 bases, there was a span of 15 bases. The germline V gene encodes CDR1 SGDLS and CDR2 YYNGEE. This CDR3 is built from 13 residues. Here immunoSEQ multiplex PCR was the method, and the copy in TCRdb shows in-frame clones only, minus some. The data hold roughly 120,000 clones, with roughly 90% observed a single time. Study conclusions and caveats: Listed as cytomegalovirus-associated were more than 150 TCR beta chains. Most TCR sequences showed up rarely, but some public TCRs showed up in many donors.

Worth noting for this clone: Its cognate antigen is unknown.

This TCR came from a woman in her 30s in good health and CMV-seropositive. Sequenced input: PBMCs. The chain carries TRBV9 and TRBJ2-3; D is undetermined. The CDR3 region has the DNA TGTGCCAGCGGGTTTACGCCAGCGGATACGCAGTATTTT. Translation gives CASGFTPADTQYF.